The 23 T cell receptor beta chains below all came from one sample that was sequenced in a study of blood T cells in healthy people across ages. Using a J-beta primer mix together with a sample-barcoded 5' primer, a second PCR was run for roughly 6 to 12 cycles. TCRdb redid the calling of the 5' RACE reads with MiXCR, one entry per CDR3 protein. The data hold 750,000 to 950,000 distinct CDR3 sequences, with about 48% observed a single time. The sample taken for sequencing was blood. Receptors originate from a man aged 80 or over in good health.

The rearrangement joins TRBV6-5 to TRBJ2-1; D is undetermined. The germline V gene encodes CDR1 MNHEY and CDR2 SVGAGI. Trimming pared 0 bases from V and 8 bases from J, leaving 8 bases between. The CDR3 is 13 amino acids. The CDR3 DNA reads TGTGCCAGCAGTTACTCTACTCTGGATGAGCAGTTCTTC. Translation: CASSYSTLDEQFF.

The V gene is TRBV24-1, the J gene TRBJ2-1; 8 bases are a match to TRBD2. The J segment lost 9 bases and the V segment lost 4 bases, leaving 7 bases of the junction unmatched. CDR1 is KGHDR and CDR2 is SFDVKD in the germline V gene. This CDR3 is built from 14 residues. CDR3 nucleotide sequence: TGTGCCACCAGTGACTCCGGGAGGGGATCTGAGCAGTTCTTC. Its protein is CATSDSGRGSEQFF.

The CDR3 coding sequence is TGTGCCAGCAGCTTATCGCGGACTAGCGGGGGTTACAATGAGCAGTTCTTC. Protein sequence: CASSLSRTSGGYNEQFF. This chain connects TRBV7-3 to TRBJ2-1; 13 bases fit TRBD2. V shed 2 bases, J shed 4 bases, and the junction held 5 bases outside the gene matches. The CDR3 length is 17 residues. The V gene's germline CDR1 is SGHTA and CDR2 FQGTGA.

The V call is TRBV6-1, the J call TRBJ2-7; 12 positions agree with TRBD2. CDR3 length equals 17 residues. Germline assignment: CDR1 MNHNS and CDR2 SASEGT. Trimming took 3 bases from V and 7 from J; bases not matched to a gene: 13. The CDR3 nucleotides read TGTGCCAGCAGTGACAGACTAGCGGGAGTTATATACAATGAGCAGTACTTC. The encoded protein is CASSDRLAGVIYNEQYF.

A few counts support this clonotype. The chain is built from TRBV7-9 and TRBJ2-5, with D maybe TRBD2 (5 bases). The ends were cut back, 7 bases at V and 3 bases at J, with 18 bases in the middle. The CDR3 extends over 15 amino acids. Germline CDR1 reads SEHNR; CDR2 reads FQNEAQ (reference sequence). The CDR3 DNA reads TGTGCCAGCACCCCCCTAACGGGGTTCAAAGAGACCCAGTACTTC. Translating it yields CASTPLTGFKETQYF.

CDR3 in amino acids: CASSLEPLKNIQYF. The CDR3 DNA reads TGCGCCAGCAGCTTGGAACCCCTCAAAAACATTCAGTACTTC. This rearrangement joins TRBV5-1 to TRBJ2-4; D gene uncertain. The V end lost 0 bases, the J end lost 3 bases, and 7 bases lay between the germline ends. The CDR3 contains 14 residues. Germline values: CDR1 SGHRS, CDR2 YFSETQ. Full variable domain (rest looked up from reference TRBV5-1 and TRBJ2-4): KAGVTQTPRYLIKTRGQQVTLSCSPISGHRSVSWYQQTPGQGLQFLFEYFSETQRNKGNFPGRFSGRQFSNSRSEMNVSTLELGDSALYLCASSLEPLKNIQYFGAGTRLSVL.

This chain uses TRBV4-2 with TRBJ2-1, with 10 positions matching TRBD2. CDR3 length: 16 amino acids. CDR1 is LGHNA, CDR2 YNFKEQ, per germline. V dropped 1 base and J dropped 9; count of bases not matched to a gene: 9. The DNA of the CDR3 is TGTGCCAGCAGCCAAGTAACTAGCGGGATGGAAGGTGAGCAGTTCTTC. Translating gives CASSQVTSGMEGEQFF.

This clonotype was counted at least ten times. The rearrangement uses TRBV29-1 and TRBJ2-5, with D hard to call. The CDR3 is 10 amino acids. Germline assignment: CDR1 SQVTM and CDR2 ANQGSEA. The ends were cut back, 5 bases at V and 5 bases at J, with 6 bases in the middle. DNA for the CDR3: TGCAGCGTTCTGGGGGAGACCCAGTACTTC. It translates to CSVLGETQYF.

The chain couples TRBV5-1 to TRBJ1-4, with 9 bases matching TRBD1. Trimming removed 3 bases from V and 5 bases from J; junction bases left unmatched: 5. Germline V gives CDR1 SGHRS, CDR2 YFSETQ. The CDR3 is 15 residues long. DNA of the CDR3: TGCGCCAGCAGCTCACAGGGGGCTGGGAATGAAAAACTGTTTTTT. It encodes CASSSQGAGNEKLFF.

This clonotype appeared many times. The chain employs TRBV5-5 and TRBJ2-3; 10 nucleotides line up with TRBD2. There are 15 residues in the CDR3. CDR1 SGHKS and CDR2 YYEKEE come from the germline V gene (reference sequence). J lost 3 bases, V lost 3 bases, and 4 bases had no gene match. CDR3 protein: CASSYLAGVTDTQYF. As DNA, the CDR3 is TGTGCCAGCAGCTACCTAGCGGGAGTAACAGATACGCAGTATTTT.

Regarding this clonotype: A far larger clone lies a single base away; this is likely a read error. This rearrangement joins TRBV7-2 to TRBJ2-3; no clear D gene. The germline gives CDR1 SGHTA, CDR2 FQGNSA. The CDR3 sequence is 12 residues long. The ends were cut back, 7 bases at V and 2 bases at J, with 7 bases in the middle. In nucleotides, the CDR3 is TGTGCCAGCAACCCCACCACAGATACGCAGTATTTT. Translating it yields CASNPTTDTQYF.

The chain uses TRBV5-1 and TRBJ2-4, with TRBD1 matching 7 bases. This CDR3 has 14 amino acids. After removal of 5 bases from V and 13 bases from J, the junction contained 15 bases not matched to a gene. In germline, CDR1 is SGHRS, CDR2 YFSETQ. In nucleotides, the CDR3 is TGCGCCAGCAGACCGACAGGGACCACTGGAGAGCAGTACTTC. Its translation: CASRPTGTTGEQYF.

This clonotype has just a few counts. The J gene is TRBJ2-1, the V gene TRBV7-9, with 7 bases lining up with TRBD2. Germline CDR1 is SEHNR and CDR2 is FQNEAQ (reference sequence). The CDR3 is 16 amino acids. The V and J ends lost 5 bases and 5 bases, in that order; junction bases with no gene match: 12. CDR3 protein: CASSPIRGRAHNEQFF. The DNA for the CDR3 is TGTGCCAGCAGCCCCATCCGAGGGAGGGCTCACAATGAGCAGTTCTTC.

This clonotype appeared a few times. The J gene is TRBJ1-1, the V gene TRBV5-1; the D is unclear. CDR1 is SGHRS, CDR2 YFSETQ, per germline. The CDR3 is made up of 11 amino acids. Trimming left V 1 base short and J 5 bases short, with 3 bases between. In DNA form, the CDR3 reads TGCGCCAGCAGCTTGCATACTGAAGCTTTCTTT. Translation gives CASSLHTEAFF. The whole variable domain, remainder taken from reference TRBV5-1 and TRBJ1-1, is KAGVTQTPRYLIKTRGQQVTLSCSPISGHRSVSWYQQTPGQGLQFLFEYFSETQRNKGNFPGRFSGRQFSNSRSEMNVSTLELGDSALYLCASSLHTEAFFGQGTRLTVV.

The chain joins TRBV9 to TRBJ2-1; 8 bases fit TRBD2. The germline gives CDR1 SGDLS, CDR2 YYNGEE. Losses at the gene ends were 0 bases for V and 5 bases for J; bases not matched to a gene: 7. There are 16 residues in the CDR3. The CDR3 DNA reads TGTGCCAGCAGCGTAGGCGTCGGGAGGGCCAACAATGAGCAGTTCTTC. It specifies CASSVGVGRANNEQFF.

The rearrangement joins TRBV4-2 to TRBJ1-2, with a possible D match to TRBD1 (6 bases). Germline V gene lookup returns CDR1 LGHNA and CDR2 YNFKEQ. The CDR3 extends over 16 amino acids. V was clipped by 1 base and J by 2 bases, with 14 bases between them. The CDR3 loop is CASSQARGGPNYGYTF. In DNA, the CDR3 is TGTGCCAGCAGCCAAGCACGCGGGGGCCCGAACTATGGCTACACCTTC.

V is TRBV3-1 and J is TRBJ2-1, with a possible D match to TRBD2 (5 bases). Germline loops: CDR1 LGHDT, CDR2 YNNKEL (reference sequence). Trimming took 5 bases from V and 0 from J, leaving 14 bases between them. This CDR3 spans 16 amino acids. CDR3 sequence: CASSERAESSYNEQFF. Written as DNA, the CDR3 is TGTGCCAGCAGCGAAAGAGCGGAAAGCTCCTACAATGAGCAGTTCTTC.

The CDR3: CASSLTRLQGPQGYTF. The CDR3 nucleotides are TGTGCCAGCAGCTTAACCCGACTTCAGGGACCGCAAGGCTACACCTTC. This sequence joins TRBV7-3 and TRBJ1-2, with a tentative D call TRBD1 (5 bases). In germline, CDR1 is SGHTA, CDR2 FQGTGA. Trimming removed 0 bases from V and 8 bases from J, with 19 bases in between. The CDR3 covers 16 residues.

This clonotype came up many times. CDR3 coding DNA: TGTGCCAGCAGAGGCGACAGGAATAACAATGAGCAGTTCTTC. As protein: CASRGDRNNNEQFF. The chain joins TRBV6-4 to TRBJ2-1; the D gene is possibly TRBD1 (6 bases). Per germline, CDR1 MRHNA and CDR2 SNTAGT. The V end was cut by 6 bases, the J end by 5 bases, with 14 bases between. This CDR3 comprises 14 residues.

This chain connects TRBV6-1 to TRBJ2-3; TRBD2 matches 11 bases. The J segment lost 14 bases and the V segment lost 6 bases, leaving 16 bases of the junction unmatched. CDR1 and CDR2 (germline): MNHNS, SASEGT. The CDR3 loop spans 15 amino acids. CDR3 loop: CASRELAGGHRYAYF. CDR3 DNA: TGTGCCAGCAGGGAGCTAGCGGGAGGCCACAGATACGCGTATTTT.

This sequence joins TRBV28 and TRBJ2-3, with TRBD1 identical over 11 bases. Germline V gene sequence: CDR1 MDHEN, CDR2 SYDVKM. V shed 1 base and J 3 bases; nucleotides not matched to a gene: 6. This CDR3 has 17 residues. The CDR3 spells CASSLFQGTGGTDTQYF. The CDR3 region has the DNA TGTGCCAGCAGTTTATTCCAGGGGACAGGGGGAACAGATACGCAGTATTTT.

V usage is TRBV15 and J usage is TRBJ2-5; D might be TRBD2 (5 bases). Germline values: CDR1 LNHNV, CDR2 YYDKDF (reference sequence). The V end was cut by 3 bases, the J end by 11 bases, with 19 bases between. CDR3 length: 14 amino acids. CDR3 sequence: CATSSRVGGWEQYF. In DNA, the CDR3 is TGTGCCACCAGCAGCCGCGTGGGTGGATGGGAGCAGTACTTC.

Only a few counts were recorded for this clonotype. The V call is TRBV20-1, the J call TRBJ2-7; D possibly corresponds to TRBD1 (5 bases). This CDR3 region has 13 residues. Germline V gene sequence: CDR1 DFQATT, CDR2 SNEGSKA (reference sequence). V lost 0 bases to trimming and J lost 4 bases, with 10 bases between them. DNA of the CDR3: TGCAGTGCTAGAGATTTTAGGGGTTACGAGCAGTACTTC. Its protein is CSARDFRGYEQYF.